The 21 T cell receptor beta chains presented below share a single source sample, sequenced in a study of T-cell memory formation after mild COVID-19. TCRdb independently ran MiXCR on the 5' RACE reads; one entry per CDR3 protein. Found here are fewer than 200,000 distinct CDR3 sequences, 13% of them singletons; the top ten hold approximately 3.5%. Sequencing was performed on PBMCs or a T cell subset sorted from them (not recorded which). Receptors originate from a man aged 18 to 35 who had mild COVID-19 (a few samples of this study predate the infection). Cell type and time point are not known.

The table lists this clonotype with a few counts. This chain links TRBV9 with TRBJ1-5; D gene unclear. Germline V gene data show CDR1 as SGDLS and CDR2 as YYNGEE. The CDR3 is 14 amino acids. V lost 4 bases and J 9 bases, leaving 17 bases between the germline ends. As DNA, the CDR3 is TGTGCCAGCAGCCCCGGGCCCTATGGGTCGCCCCAGCATTTT. Its protein is CASSPGPYGSPQHF.

This clonotype showed up just a few times. The chain couples TRBV29-1 to TRBJ2-7; 8 nucleotides match TRBD1. With 7 bases clipped from V and 3 bases from J, the junction kept 2 bases outside the gene matches. Germline values: CDR1 SQVTM, CDR2 ANQGSEA. This CDR3 has 11 amino acids. This chain's CDR3 is CSGGQDYEQYF. The CDR3 coding sequence is TGCAGCGGGGGACAGGACTACGAGCAGTACTTC.

V is TRBV6-5 and J is TRBJ2-5, with 7 bases identical to TRBD1. The trim removed 6 bases at V and 7 bases at J, leaving 14 bases unmatched. This CDR3 is built from 15 residues. CDR1 and CDR2 from the germline V gene are MNHEY and SVGAGI. The DNA of the CDR3 is TGTGCCAGCAGAGTAGGGACAGAATATATCGCGACCCAGTACTTC. Its protein product is CASRVGTEYIATQYF.

This clonotype was seen a handful of times. The chain couples TRBV12-3 or TRBV12-4 to TRBJ1-4; D gene unclear. This CDR3 comprises 15 residues. V shed 2 bases and J shed 1 base, with 8 bases lying between them. The CDR3 DNA follows: TGTGCCAGCAGTTTATTGGGAGTAACTAATGAAAAACTGTTTTTT. This sequence encodes CASSLLGVTNEKLFF.

The chain couples TRBV9 to TRBJ2-7, with a possible D match to TRBD2 (6 bases). V lost 0 bases, J lost 7 bases, and 14 bases lay in between. Germline CDR1 reads SGDLS; CDR2 reads YYNGEE. The CDR3 has 14 residues. CDR3 region: CASSVGGGSGEQYF. The DNA of the CDR3 is TGTGCCAGCAGCGTAGGAGGAGGGTCGGGGGAGCAGTACTTC.

J is TRBJ2-5 and V is TRBV12-3 or TRBV12-4, with a tentative D call TRBD2 (5 bases). The V end was cut by 3 bases, the J end by 4 bases, with 9 bases between. The CDR3 sequence is 13 residues long. CDR3 DNA: TGTGCCAGCAGTTTTTTCGGAGGAGAGACCCAGTACTTC. This gives the protein CASSFFGGETQYF.

This clonotype was detected many times. The V and J genes are TRBV12-3 or TRBV12-4 and TRBJ2-1; a possible D gene is TRBD1 (6 bases). The CDR3 runs to 16 residues. V was clipped by 6 bases and J by 0 bases, with 15 bases between them. The CDR3: CASRSRGPSSYNEQFF. CDR3 in DNA: TGTGCCAGCAGGTCCAGGGGACCCAGCTCCTACAATGAGCAGTTCTTC.

Only a few counts were recorded for this clonotype. The chain carries TRBV6-5 and TRBJ1-6; the D is unclear. Trimming took off 8 bases at V and 5 bases at J, with 16 bases between the two ends. Germline lookup yields CDR1 MNHEY and CDR2 SVGAGI. The CDR3 is 15 amino acids. The CDR3 here is CASSLAGVNNSPLHF. CDR3 coding DNA: TGTGCCAGCTCCCTGGCGGGTGTGAATAATTCACCCCTCCACTTT.

The chain carries TRBV24-1 and TRBJ1-1, with 10 bases aligning to TRBD1. The CDR3 runs 15 residues. V lost 4 bases, J lost 4 bases, and 5 bases stayed unmatched. Germline V CDR1 and CDR2: KGHDR, SFDVKD. CDR3 DNA sequence: TGTGCCACCAGTGACTCTCGGACAGGGGGCACTGAAGCTTTCTTT. This gives the protein CATSDSRTGGTEAFF.

This clonotype was seen a few times. This chain uses TRBV28 with TRBJ1-5, with D uncertain. Trimming removed 7 bases from V and 6 bases from J, with 10 bases in between. This CDR3 has 12 residues. Germline values: CDR1 MDHEN, CDR2 SYDVKM. The CDR3 sequence is CASNTAGQPQHF. In DNA form, the CDR3 reads TGTGCCAGCAATACAGCGGGTCAGCCCCAGCATTTT. Full variable domain (outside the CDR3, taken from reference TRBV28 and TRBJ1-5): DVKVTQSSRYLVKRTGEKVFLECVQDMDHENMFWYRQDPGLGLRLIYFSYDVKMKEKGDIPEGYSVSREKKERFSLILESASTNQTSMYLCASNTAGQPQHFGDGTRLSIL.

This clonotype was seen a few times. The chain combines TRBV6-5 with TRBJ1-5; D is possibly TRBD1 (5 bases). V was clipped by 5 bases and J by 4 bases, with 18 bases between them. There are 16 residues in the CDR3. Germline CDR1 MNHEY, CDR2 SVGAGI. CDR3 DNA: TGTGCCAGCAGTCCTACTAAGGGGCTTTGGAATCAGCCCCAGCATTTT. Its translation: CASSPTKGLWNQPQHF.

This clonotype was picked up a small number of times. This chain uses TRBV11-2 with TRBJ2-3; the match to TRBD1 covers 8 bases. V lost 2 bases to trimming and J lost 1 base; unmatched junction nucleotides: 5. This CDR3 comprises 16 residues. Germline V CDR1 and CDR2: SGHAT, FQNNGV. CDR3: CASSLIVQGGTDTQYF. CDR3 DNA: TGTGCCAGCAGCTTAATTGTACAGGGGGGCACAGATACGCAGTATTTT.

This clonotype was counted a few times. The chain recombines TRBV7-3 with TRBJ1-5, with D maybe TRBD1 (5 bases). V was clipped by 5 bases and J by 4 bases, with 15 bases between them. Germline V gene sequence: CDR1 SGHTA, CDR2 FQGTGA. This CDR3 contains 15 residues. The CDR3 nucleotides are TGTGCCAGCAGCCTTCGGGGGGGTCCTAATCAGCCCCAGCATTTT. This translates into CASSLRGGPNQPQHF.

The V gene is TRBV6-1, the J gene TRBJ1-2; no firm D call. V was trimmed by 1 base and J by 4 bases, leaving 10 bases between them. The germline V gene encodes CDR1 MNHNS and CDR2 SASEGT. The CDR3 has 14 amino acids. The CDR3 protein is CASSEESWLYGYTF. CDR3 DNA sequence: TGTGCCAGCAGTGAAGAGAGTTGGCTCTATGGCTACACCTTC.

The chain joins TRBV6-5 to TRBJ1-1; D is perhaps TRBD1 (5 bases). Germline loops: CDR1 MNHEY, CDR2 SVGAGI. The ends were cut back, 8 bases at V and 1 base at J, with 14 bases in the middle. The CDR3 has 14 amino acids. The CDR3 DNA reads as TGTGCCAGCCATACCGGGACGGGGAACACTGAAGCTTTCTTT. As protein: CASHTGTGNTEAFF.

The rearrangement joins TRBV5-1 to TRBJ1-4; 9 positions match TRBD1. J was trimmed by 7 bases and V by 0 bases; bases with no gene match: 7. Germline V gene sequence: CDR1 SGHRS, CDR2 YFSETQ. The CDR3 contains 16 residues. The CDR3 DNA reads as TGCGCCAGCAGCTTGGGAGACAGGGGGTCTGGTGAAAAACTGTTTTTT. Its protein product is CASSLGDRGSGEKLFF.

This clonotype was seen only a few times. The chain has TRBV20-1 and TRBJ1-2, with D perhaps matching TRBD1 (5 bases). Germline CDR1 DFQATT, CDR2 SNEGSKA (reference sequence). This CDR3 contains 12 residues. The CDR3 region has the DNA TGCAGCGCGGGGCAGCCTTACTATGGCTACACCTTC. Its translation: CSAGQPYYGYTF.

This clonotype turned up a few times. V and J are TRBV6-6 and TRBJ2-2, with 9 bases matching TRBD1. The V gene end was trimmed by 6 bases and the J gene end by 3 bases; junction bases not matched to a gene: 2. Germline V gene sequence: CDR1 MNHNY, CDR2 SVGAGI (reference sequence). This CDR3 is 14 amino acids long. The CDR3 reads CASSRTGDTGELFF. The DNA of the CDR3 is TGTGCCAGCAGCAGGACAGGGGACACCGGGGAGCTGTTTTTT.

This chain links TRBV10-3 with TRBJ2-1, with a possible D match to TRBD2 (6 bases). The V end was cut by 4 bases, the J end by 5 bases, with 12 bases between. Germline V CDR1 and CDR2: ENHRY, SYGVKD. CDR3 length: 14 amino acids. The CDR3 DNA is TGTGCCATCAGTGGGGGGACTCCGAACAATGAGCAGTTCTTC. Protein: CAISGGTPNNEQFF.

CDR3 loop: CASSGAKYQETQYF. The CDR3 region has the DNA TGTGCCAGCAGTGGGGCAAAGTACCAAGAGACCCAGTACTTC. This rearrangement joins TRBV28 to TRBJ2-5; D is possibly TRBD1 (5 bases). V lost 5 bases, J lost 0 bases, and 10 bases lay in between. The germline V gene encodes CDR1 MDHEN and CDR2 SYDVKM. The CDR3 is 14 amino acids.

The chain carries TRBV6-6 and TRBJ2-3; D tentatively fits TRBD1 or TRBD2 (5 bases each). Germline CDR1 MNHNY, CDR2 SVGAGI (reference sequence). The ends were cut back, 7 bases at V and 0 bases at J, with 17 bases in the middle. The CDR3 loop spans 16 amino acids. CDR3 sequence: CASTDARGGSTDTQYF. CDR3 in DNA: TGTGCCAGCACCGACGCACGTGGGGGAAGCACAGATACGCAGTATTTT.